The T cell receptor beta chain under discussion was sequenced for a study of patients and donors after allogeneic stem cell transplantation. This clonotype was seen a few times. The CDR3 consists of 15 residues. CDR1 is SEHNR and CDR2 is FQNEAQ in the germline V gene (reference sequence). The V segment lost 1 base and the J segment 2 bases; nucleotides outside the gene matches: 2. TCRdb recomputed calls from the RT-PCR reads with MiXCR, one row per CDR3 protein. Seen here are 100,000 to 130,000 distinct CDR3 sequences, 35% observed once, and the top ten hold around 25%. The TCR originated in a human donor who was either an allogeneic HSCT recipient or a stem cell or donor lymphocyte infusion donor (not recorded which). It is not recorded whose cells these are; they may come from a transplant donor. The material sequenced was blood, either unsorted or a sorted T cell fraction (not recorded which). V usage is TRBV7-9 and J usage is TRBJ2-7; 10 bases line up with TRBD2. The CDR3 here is CASSLELAGPYEQYF. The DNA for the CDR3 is TGTGCCAGCAGCTTAGAACTAGCGGGACCCTACGAGCAGTACTTC.